This T cell receptor (beta chain) was sequenced during a study of blood T cell repertoires in COVID-19. Study context: Some COVID-19 samples were acute and others convalescent; all came from the United States, Italy and Spain. Nucleic acid was either cDNA or gDNA, and it came from T cells, B-cell-depleted T cells, or PBMCs.

As handled by the study authors: Reference gene primer amplification in the assay estimated nucleated cell counts. Sequencing was performed with immunoSEQ multiplex PCR; in TCRdb, only in-frame clones are kept and a portion is missing. Clone size and the V and J calls come from that table; the DNA yielded D and trimming. The data show about 94,000 clones, roughly 80% seen once. This CDR3 is 16 amino acids long. With 4 bases clipped from V and 5 bases from J, the junction kept 9 bases outside the gene matches. Germline assignment: CDR1 LNHDA and CDR2 SQIVND (reference sequence). This TCR was sampled from a human donor in a cohort sampled during active COVID-19. Source material: peripheral blood. This chain links TRBV19 with TRBJ2-1; 9 nucleotides agree with TRBD1. Here the CDR3 reads CASSTLSGQGNNEQFF. CDR3 nucleotides: TGTGCCAGTAGTACTCTATCGGGACAGGGTAACAATGAGCAGTTCTTC. The entire variable domain, with the rest obtained from reference TRBV19 and TRBJ2-1, is as follows: DGGITQSPKYLFRKEGQNVTLSCEQNLNHDAMYWYRQDPGQGLRLIYYSQIVNDFQKGDIAEGYSVSREKKESFPLTVTSAQKNPTAFYLCASSTLSGQGNNEQFFGPGTRLTVL.